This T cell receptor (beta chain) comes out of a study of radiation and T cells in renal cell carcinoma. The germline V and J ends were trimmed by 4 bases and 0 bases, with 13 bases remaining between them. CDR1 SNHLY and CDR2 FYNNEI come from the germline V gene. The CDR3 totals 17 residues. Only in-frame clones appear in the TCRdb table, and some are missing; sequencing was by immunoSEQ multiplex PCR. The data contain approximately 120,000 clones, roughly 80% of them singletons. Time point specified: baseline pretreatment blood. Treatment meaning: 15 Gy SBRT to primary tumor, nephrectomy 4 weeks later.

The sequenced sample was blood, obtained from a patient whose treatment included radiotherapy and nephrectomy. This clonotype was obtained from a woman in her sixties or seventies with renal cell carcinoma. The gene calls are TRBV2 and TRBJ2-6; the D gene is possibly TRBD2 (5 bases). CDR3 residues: CASSVGAPSSGANVLTF. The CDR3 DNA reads TGTGCCAGCAGTGTGGGAGCCCCAAGCTCTGGGGCCAACGTCCTGACTTTC.